The source of this T cell receptor beta chain is a study of blood T cell repertoires in COVID-19. As for the study in general: Specimens from acute and convalescent COVID-19 originated in the United States, Italy and Spain. The analysed material was cDNA or gDNA that came from T cells, B-cell-depleted T cells, or PBMCs.

Those enrolled in Seattle joined during active infection and were followed longitudinally afterward. Sequencing used immunoSEQ multiplex PCR; TCRdb keeps in-frame clones, though not all of them. The profile covers about 410,000 clones, with around 91% appearing a single time and about 1.4% taken by the ten largest. With V trimmed by 0 bases and J by 7 bases, 5 bases remained unmatched. The length of the CDR3 is 16 residues. In germline, CDR1 is SGHTA, CDR2 FQGTGA. V and J are TRBV7-3 and TRBJ2-1; 11 bases are shared with TRBD2. The receptor was derived from a woman aged 40 to 49 with COVID-19, enrolled during active disease. Specimen: peripheral blood. The CDR3 is CASSLTALAGGNEQFF. CDR3 bases: TGTGCCAGCAGCTTAACGGCGCTAGCGGGGGGAAATGAGCAGTTCTTC.